The 30 T cell receptor beta chains presented below share a single source sample, sequenced in a study of cytomegalovirus exposure and HLA in healthy donors. Amplification used 60 Vbeta primers and 13 Jbeta primers. TCRdb's table, derived via immunoSEQ multiplex PCR, lists solely in-frame clones and lacks some. The table lists approximately 150,000 clones, 75% to 85% of them singletons. What was sequenced was PBMCs. These receptors were taken from a middle-aged man in good health and CMV-seropositive.

This clone was counted once. As the CDR3 is not closed by the conserved phenylalanine or tryptophan, this likely results from a read error. This chain links TRBV19 with TRBJ2-7; TRBD1 agrees at 7 bases. V gave up 10 bases and J gave up 3 bases; unmatched junction bases: 6. The CDR3 has 12 amino acids. Germline V gene lookup returns CDR1 LNHDA and CDR2 SQIVND (reference sequence). The chain's CDR3 is CATGTANYEQYL. CDR3 nucleotides: TGTGCCACCGGGACAGCTAACTACGAGCAGTACCTC.

Regarding this clone: Other DNA variants within this sample encode the same CDR3. DNA for the CDR3: TGCGCCAGCAGTCGGGACAGCCAAGAGACCCAGTACTTC. Amino acids: CASSRDSQETQYF. V is TRBV5-1 and J is TRBJ2-5; TRBD1 matches 7 bases. CDR3 length: 13 residues. J was trimmed by 1 base and V by 5 bases; bases with no gene match: 2. The germline V gene encodes CDR1 SGHRS and CDR2 YFSETQ.

V usage is TRBV10-2 and J usage is TRBJ2-1; tentative D call: TRBD2 (7 bases). The CDR3 length is 18 residues. V lost 6 bases and J lost 0, with 21 bases in between. Germline V CDR1 and CDR2: WSHSY, SAAADI. The CDR3 loop reads CASSGGGRDTSSYNEQFF. DNA for the CDR3: TGCGCCAGCAGCGGTGGTGGGAGGGACACGAGCTCCTACAATGAGCAGTTCTTC.

This clone was detected only a few times. This chain uses TRBV19 with TRBJ1-5, with 12 nucleotides matching TRBD1. CDR1 and CDR2 from the germline V gene are LNHDA and SQIVND (reference sequence). Germline trimming cut 9 bases from V and 5 bases from J; bases unmatched to any gene: 8. This CDR3 contains 15 residues. CDR3 sequence (DNA): TGTGCCAGCGGGACAGGGGGCAGGATTGATCAGCCCCAGCATTTT. Translating it yields CASGTGGRIDQPQHF.

The rearrangement joins TRBV11-2 to TRBJ2-2; 8 nucleotides line up with TRBD1. The J segment lost 7 bases and the V segment lost 1 base, leaving 5 bases of the junction unmatched. CDR3 length equals 15 residues. Germline V gene sequence: CDR1 SGHAT, CDR2 FQNNGV. In nucleotides, the CDR3 is TGTGCCAGCAGCTTAGTACCTGGGACAGGCGGGGAGCTGTTTTTT. Protein product: CASSLVPGTGGELFF.

The rearrangement uses TRBV2 and TRBJ1-1; TRBD1 might be the D (5 bases). Germline assignment: CDR1 SNHLY and CDR2 FYNNEI. V lost 7 bases and J lost 0, with 12 bases in between. The length of the CDR3 is 14 residues. The CDR3 spells CASTREGVNTEAFF. The CDR3 region has the DNA TGTGCCAGCACCAGGGAGGGTGTGAACACTGAAGCTTTCTTT.

This clone was counted a few times. The V call is TRBV12-2, the J call TRBJ2-1; the table names TRBD2, a call not compared with the DNA. TRBV12-2 is marked as a pseudogene. There are 15 residues in the CDR3. Here the CDR3 reads CASRQRDRERNEQFF. The DNA for the CDR3 is TGTGCAAGTCGCCAGCGGGACCGAGAGAGGAATGAGCAGTTCTTC.

The rearrangement links TRBV7-3 to TRBJ2-7; weak D call: TRBD2 (6 bases). The CDR3 extends over 13 amino acids. Trimming stripped 1 base from V and 4 bases from J, with 8 bases between. Germline V gene data show CDR1 as SGHTA and CDR2 as FQGTGA. CDR3 coding DNA: TGTGCCAGCAGCTTAAATGCGGGATACGAGCAGTACTTC. This encodes CASSLNAGYEQYF.

J is TRBJ1-1 and V is TRBV5-1, with unresolved D. V was shortened by 2 bases and J by 2 bases, with 10 bases between the two germline ends. Germline CDR1 is SGHRS and CDR2 is YFSETQ. The CDR3 has 14 amino acids. The CDR3, as DNA: TGCGCCAGCAGCTTCGGAGATACTAACACTGAAGCTTTCTTT. Translated, it gives CASSFGDTNTEAFF. The whole variable domain, filled in from reference TRBV5-1 and TRBJ1-1, reads KAGVTQTPRYLIKTRGQQVTLSCSPISGHRSVSWYQQTPGQGLQFLFEYFSETQRNKGNFPGRFSGRQFSNSRSEMNVSTLELGDSALYLCASSFGDTNTEAFFGQGTRLTVV.

The chain combines TRBV28 with TRBJ1-5; 7 nucleotides match TRBD1. The junction had 8 bases not matched to a gene; V was cut back by 6 bases and J by 3 bases. The CDR3 consists of 15 residues. In germline, CDR1 is MDHEN, CDR2 SYDVKM. The CDR3 spells CASSFLTGLNQPQHF. In DNA, the CDR3 is TGTGCCAGCAGCTTCCTGACAGGGCTCAATCAGCCCCAGCATTTT.

This sequence joins TRBV21-1 and TRBJ1-5; the table's D call, TRBD1, was not checked against the DNA. TRBV21-1 is reported as a pseudogene. This CDR3 comprises 23 residues. The CDR3 DNA follows: TGTGCCAGCACACAACCTTGCCGGACAGGGGCGCTCAGGGGCTGGGTGAGCAATCAGCCCCAGCATTTT. Protein: CASTQPCRTGALRGWVSNQPQHF.

CDR3 region: CASSFLAGVEDTQYF. CDR3 in DNA: TGTGCCAGCAGTTTTTTAGCGGGAGTAGAAGATACGCAGTATTTT. The V call is TRBV28, the J call TRBJ2-3; 9 bases align to TRBD2. V lost 3 bases, J lost 5 bases, and 6 bases stayed unmatched. The CDR3 consists of 15 residues. Germline CDR1 is MDHEN and CDR2 is SYDVKM.

A few counts support this clone. The V and J genes are TRBV4-1 and TRBJ1-1; maybe TRBD1 (5 bases). The CDR3 covers 13 residues. Between the trimmed V and J ends, which lost 0 bases and 9 bases, there was a span of 11 bases. From germline, CDR1 is MGHRA and CDR2 YSYEKL. The CDR3 DNA reads as TGCGCCAGCAGCCAAGAAGGGGCATCTAAAGCTTTCTTT. Translating gives CASSQEGASKAFF.

The V call is TRBV9, the J call TRBJ2-3; TRBD2 aligns across 10 bases. Trimming cost V 4 bases and J 9 bases; bases outside gene matches: 17. Germline lookup yields CDR1 SGDLS and CDR2 YYNGEE. The CDR3 has 17 amino acids. CDR3 sequence (DNA): TGTGCCAGCAGCCCAAGTGGGGGACTAGCGCGAGCGAAGACGCAGTATTTT. It encodes CASSPSGGLARAKTQYF.

This chain connects TRBV28 to TRBJ2-7; TRBD1 matches at 9 bases. The CDR3 extends over 15 amino acids. The germline V gene encodes CDR1 MDHEN and CDR2 SYDVKM. The trim removed 4 bases at V and 4 bases at J, leaving 8 bases unmatched. Written as DNA, the CDR3 is TGTGCCAGCAGTTCCACCCCGACAGGGGGTTACGAGCAGTACTTC. This gives the protein CASSSTPTGGYEQYF.

This chain connects TRBV30 to TRBJ1-1, with D possibly matching TRBD1 (6 bases). Germline V lookup: CDR1 GTSNPN, CDR2 SVGIG (reference sequence). This CDR3 comprises 14 residues. Trimming stripped 1 base from V and 2 bases from J, with 11 bases between. CDR3 residues: CAWSGGTPNTEAFF. The CDR3 nucleotides are TGTGCCTGGAGTGGGGGGACACCTAACACTGAAGCTTTCTTT.

V is TRBV18 and J is TRBJ1-2; TRBD1 is a possible D gene (6 bases). CDR1 is KGHSH and CDR2 is LQKENI in the germline V gene. CDR3 length: 11 amino acids. Between the trimmed V and J ends, which lost 6 bases and 8 bases, there was a span of 10 bases. CDR3 sequence (DNA): TGTGCCAGCTCGTACAGGGAAGGCTACACCTTC. It encodes CASSYREGYTF.

This chain connects TRBV19 to TRBJ2-1; 12 bases are shared with TRBD2. The CDR3 is 18 residues long. CDR1 is LNHDA, CDR2 SQIVND, per germline (reference sequence). The V and J ends lost 5 bases and 10 bases, in that order; junction bases with no gene match: 18. In DNA form, the CDR3 reads TGTGCCAGTAGTCTTTCCCTACTTCCGGGACTAGCGGGTGAGGAGCAGTTCTTC. Amino acid sequence: CASSLSLLPGLAGEEQFF.

The chain is built from TRBV15 and TRBJ2-5; D perhaps matches TRBD2 (6 bases). The CDR3 runs 15 residues. Per the germline V gene, CDR1 is LNHNV and CDR2 is YYDKDF (reference sequence). V lost 5 bases, J lost 2 bases, and 15 bases lay in between. CDR3 protein: CATSPRLVIQETQYF. The CDR3 DNA sequence: TGTGCCACCAGCCCGAGACTAGTTATACAAGAGACCCAGTACTTC.

This chain joins TRBV28 and TRBJ2-3, with TRBD1 matching over 7 bases. The CDR3 runs 14 residues. V lost 5 bases and J lost 1; bases outside the gene matches: 3. Per germline, CDR1 MDHEN and CDR2 SYDVKM. The CDR3 DNA sequence: TGTGCCAGCAGTCGAACAGGGGGCACAGATACGCAGTATTTT. As protein: CASSRTGGTDTQYF.

This clone has a handful of counts. The CDR3 reads CASSGAAGESGELFF. The CDR3 DNA reads as TGTGCCAGCAGTGGGGCGGCGGGAGAAAGCGGGGAGCTGTTTTTT. This chain connects TRBV6-4 to TRBJ2-2; 7 bases align to TRBD2. This CDR3 contains 15 residues. Germline V gives CDR1 MRHNA, CDR2 SNTAGT. The trim removed 4 bases at V and 7 bases at J, leaving 9 bases unmatched.

The chain is built from TRBV5-8 and TRBJ2-5, with 9 bases fitting TRBD2. V was clipped by 4 bases and J by 4 bases; unmatched bases: 17. CDR1 is SGHTS and CDR2 is YDEGEE in the germline V gene. CDR3 size: 18 residues. As DNA, the CDR3 is TGTGCCAGCAGCCTTGGGGGGCCCTCGGCGGGAGGGGGAGAGACCCAGTACTTC. As protein: CASSLGGPSAGGGETQYF.

This sequence joins TRBV6-5 and TRBJ1-1, with D hard to call. This CDR3 region has 15 residues. Trimming removed 5 bases from V and 1 base from J, with 14 bases in between. The V gene's germline CDR1 is MNHEY and CDR2 SVGAGI. The CDR3 loop reads CASSQDRRWNTEAFF. The DNA for the CDR3 is TGTGCCAGCAGTCAGGATCGGCGATGGAACACTGAAGCTTTCTTT.

The rearrangement links TRBV6-5 to TRBJ1-2, with 8 bases identical to TRBD1. After removal of 6 bases from V and 8 bases from J, the junction contained 11 bases not matched to a gene. The germline V gene encodes CDR1 MNHEY and CDR2 SVGAGI. This CDR3 contains 14 residues. CDR3 region: CASRPASDREGYTF. CDR3 nucleotides: TGTGCCAGCAGACCAGCGTCGGACAGGGAGGGCTACACCTTC.

The V gene is TRBV28, the J gene TRBJ1-1, with D unresolved. Germline V CDR1 and CDR2: MDHEN, SYDVKM. V gave up 5 bases and J gave up 1 base, with 8 bases separating them. This CDR3 is 13 amino acids long. The CDR3 sequence: CASSNARNTEAFF. Written as DNA, the CDR3 is TGTGCCAGCAGTAATGCGAGGAACACTGAAGCTTTCTTT.

The chain has TRBV10-2 and TRBJ2-7, with 10 nucleotides matching TRBD1. Germline-derived CDR1 and CDR2 are WSHSY and SAAADI. The CDR3 extends over 14 amino acids. The junction had 4 bases not matched to a gene; V was cut back by 6 bases and J by 2 bases. CDR3 sequence reads: CASRAGTGAYEQYF. In nucleotides, the CDR3 is TGCGCCAGCAGAGCCGGGACAGGGGCCTACGAGCAGTACTTC.

The chain carries TRBV9 and TRBJ2-7; D may be TRBD1 (6 bases). The CDR3 loop spans 15 amino acids. Per germline, CDR1 SGDLS and CDR2 YYNGEE. V was pared by 0 bases and J by 1 base, with 11 bases between. The CDR3 region is CASSVVPGESYEQYF. CDR3 coding DNA: TGTGCCAGCAGCGTAGTTCCAGGGGAGTCCTACGAGCAGTACTTC. Full variable domain (outside the CDR3, taken from reference TRBV9 and TRBJ2-7): DSGVTQTPKHLITATGQRVTLRCSPRSGDLSVYWYQQSLDQGLQFLIQYYNGEERAKGNILERFSAQQFPDLHSELNLSSLELGDSALYFCASSVVPGESYEQYFGPGTRLTVT.

The rearrangement joins TRBV5-6 to TRBJ1-2; D unresolved. CDR3 size: 15 residues. V was clipped by 4 bases and J by 4 bases, with 17 bases between them. CDR1 is SGHDT and CDR2 is YYEEEE in the germline V gene. The DNA of the CDR3 is TGTGCCAGCAGCCAACCGGGATCTTTACTCTATGGCTACACCTTC. This codes for CASSQPGSLLYGYTF.

The rearrangement links TRBV5-5 to TRBJ1-2; 12 bases are shared with TRBD1. V gave up 0 bases and J gave up 4 bases; unmatched junction bases: 4. The CDR3 runs to 16 residues. Germline loops: CDR1 SGHKS, CDR2 YYEKEE (reference sequence). CDR3 sequence: CASSLAGTGGLYGYTF. DNA of the CDR3: TGTGCCAGCAGCTTGGCTGGGACAGGGGGCCTCTATGGCTACACCTTC.

The chain has TRBV5-8 and TRBJ2-2; maybe TRBD2 (6 bases). This CDR3 is 16 amino acids long. The V end was cut by 7 bases, the J end by 6 bases, with 22 bases between. The germline V gene has CDR1 SGHTS and CDR2 YDEGEE. The CDR3: CASEFGIAARAGELFF. The CDR3 DNA reads as TGTGCCAGCGAGTTCGGGATAGCGGCTAGAGCCGGGGAGCTGTTTTTT. Full variable domain (missing parts from reference TRBV5-8 and TRBJ2-2): EAGVTQSPTHLIKTRGQQATLRCSPISGHTSVYWYQQALGLGLQFLLWYDEGEERNRGNFPPRFSGRQFPNYSSELNVNALELEDSALYLCASEFGIAARAGELFFGEGSRLTVL.